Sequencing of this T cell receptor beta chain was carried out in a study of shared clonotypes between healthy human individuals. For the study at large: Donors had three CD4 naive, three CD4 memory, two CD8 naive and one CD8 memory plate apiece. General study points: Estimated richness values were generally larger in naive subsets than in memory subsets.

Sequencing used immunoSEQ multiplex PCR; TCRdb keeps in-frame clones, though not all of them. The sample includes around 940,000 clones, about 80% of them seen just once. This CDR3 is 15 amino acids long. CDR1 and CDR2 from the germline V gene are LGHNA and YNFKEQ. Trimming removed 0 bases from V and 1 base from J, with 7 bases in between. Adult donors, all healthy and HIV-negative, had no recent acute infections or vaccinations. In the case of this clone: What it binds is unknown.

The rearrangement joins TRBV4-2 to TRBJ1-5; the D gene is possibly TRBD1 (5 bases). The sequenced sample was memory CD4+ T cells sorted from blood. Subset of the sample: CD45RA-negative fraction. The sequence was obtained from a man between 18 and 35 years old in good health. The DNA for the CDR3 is TGTGCCAGCAGCCAAGATGGGGGAAGCAATCAGCCCCAGCATTTT. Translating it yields CASSQDGGSNQPQHF.